The 8 T cell receptor beta chains below all came from one sample that was sequenced in a study of blood T cell repertoires in COVID-19. TCRdb keeps only in-frame clones here, not all; method: immunoSEQ multiplex PCR. The sample lists nearly 35,000 clones, roughly 93% occurring once. Sequences were obtained from peripheral blood. These receptors all come from a human donor in a cohort sampled during active COVID-19.

About this clone itself: Here the CDR3 omits its conserved ending phenylalanine or tryptophan, so a read error is the likely source. The DNA is omitted, as the CDR3 cannot be located on it reliably, and the CDR3 follows TCRdb's listing. The rearrangement uses TRBV6-4 and TRBJ1-2. The CDR3 sequence runs 10 residues, both termini included. Per the germline V gene, CDR1 is MRHNA and CDR2 is SNTAGT. The CDR3 spells CASSDSRARS.

This clone was detected only a few times. This chain joins TRBV29-1 and TRBJ2-3, with D tentatively TRBD1 (5 bases). Germline V lookup: CDR1 SQVTM, CDR2 ANQGSEA. The CDR3 spans 13 residues. Trimming shortened V by 3 bases and J by 1 base, and 8 bases separated the two germline ends. The CDR3 spells CSVDREGTDTQYF. CDR3 in DNA: TGCAGCGTTGACAGGGAAGGCACAGATACGCAGTATTTT.

The gene calls are TRBV7-9 and TRBJ1-2, with D hard to call. Germline V gene lookup returns CDR1 SEHNR and CDR2 FQNEAQ (reference sequence). The V end was cut by 2 bases, the J end by 3 bases, with 4 bases between. CDR3 length equals 12 residues. CDR3 amino acids: CASSLLDYGYTF. CDR3 bases: TGTGCCAGCAGCTTACTCGACTATGGCTACACCTTC.

The V call is TRBV19, the J call TRBJ2-3; 10 bases agree with TRBD1. J gave up 7 bases and V 5 bases, and 6 bases lay outside the gene matches. The CDR3 extends over 14 amino acids. Looked up from germline, CDR1 is LNHDA and CDR2 is SQIVND (reference sequence). This CDR3 is CASSFRQGANTQYF. CDR3 nucleotide sequence: TGTGCCAGTAGTTTTCGACAGGGGGCGAATACGCAGTATTTT.

The chain carries TRBV19 and TRBJ2-3; 7 bases agree with TRBD2. Germline values: CDR1 LNHDA, CDR2 SQIVND (reference sequence). The V and J ends lost 3 bases and 1 base, in that order; junction bases with no gene match: 4. The CDR3 loop spans 15 amino acids. This CDR3 reads CASSIPREGTDTQYF. The DNA of the CDR3 is TGTGCCAGTAGTATTCCACGGGAGGGCACAGATACGCAGTATTTT.

The chain has TRBV7-9 and TRBJ1-2; the match to TRBD1 covers 8 bases. CDR3 length equals 14 residues. With 3 bases clipped from V and 7 bases from J, the junction kept 7 bases outside the gene matches. Germline V CDR1 and CDR2: SEHNR, FQNEAQ (reference sequence). In nucleotides, the CDR3 is TGTGCCAGCAGCTTTATCCAGGGGGCAGGTGGCTACACCTTC. Residues: CASSFIQGAGGYTF.

The CDR3 DNA follows: TGTGCCAGCAGACAAAGTGCAGGGACAGATACGCAGTATTTT. Translating gives CASRQSAGTDTQYF. The J gene is TRBJ2-3, the V gene TRBV7-9, with a weak D call TRBD1 (5 bases). V lost 6 bases and J 3 bases, leaving 13 bases between the germline ends. The CDR3 extends over 14 amino acids. Looked up from germline, CDR1 is SEHNR and CDR2 is FQNEAQ (reference sequence).

The chain links TRBV27 to TRBJ1-1; TRBD1 agrees at 9 bases. There are 16 residues in the CDR3. CDR1 MNHEY and CDR2 SMNVEV come from the germline V gene (reference sequence). Trimming took 5 bases from V and 0 from J; bases not matched to a gene: 7. The CDR3 region is CASSAGTGRMNTEAFF. CDR3 coding DNA: TGTGCCAGCAGTGCCGGGACAGGGAGGATGAACACTGAAGCTTTCTTT.